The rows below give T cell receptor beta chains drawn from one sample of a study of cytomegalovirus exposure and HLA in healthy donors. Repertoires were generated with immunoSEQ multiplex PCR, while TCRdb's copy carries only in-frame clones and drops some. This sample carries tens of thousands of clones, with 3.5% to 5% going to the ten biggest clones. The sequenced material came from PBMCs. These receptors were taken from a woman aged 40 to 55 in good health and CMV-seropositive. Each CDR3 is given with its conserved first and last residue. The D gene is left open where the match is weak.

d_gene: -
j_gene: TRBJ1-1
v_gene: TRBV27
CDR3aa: CASRGGYTEAFF
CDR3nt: TGTGCCAGTCGGGGTGGATACACTGAAGCTTTCTTT

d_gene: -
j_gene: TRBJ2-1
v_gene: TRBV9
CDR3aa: CASSVSHLSYNEQFF
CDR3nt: TGTGCCAGCAGCGTTAGCCACCTATCCTACAATGAGCAGTTCTTC

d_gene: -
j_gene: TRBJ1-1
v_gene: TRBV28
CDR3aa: CAVIHLNTEAFF
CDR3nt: TGTGCCGTCATTCACTTGAACACTGAAGCTTTCTTT

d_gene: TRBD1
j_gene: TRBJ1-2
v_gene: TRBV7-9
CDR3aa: CASSLGGQSGYTF
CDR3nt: TGTGCCAGCAGCTTAGGGGGACAGAGTGGCTACACCTTC

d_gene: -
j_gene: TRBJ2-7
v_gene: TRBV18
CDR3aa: CASSPLAGPNEQYF
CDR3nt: TGTGCCAGCTCACCACTGGCAGGGCCCAACGAGCAGTACTTC

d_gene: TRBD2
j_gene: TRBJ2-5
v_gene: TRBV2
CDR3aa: CASSYEREVKETQYF
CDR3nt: TGTGCCAGCAGCTACGAGCGGGAGGTAAAAGAGACCCAGTACTTC

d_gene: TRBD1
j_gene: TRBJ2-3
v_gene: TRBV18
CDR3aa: CASSPLDRVTDTQYF
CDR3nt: TGTGCCAGCTCACCACTGGACAGGGTCACAGATACGCAGTATTTT

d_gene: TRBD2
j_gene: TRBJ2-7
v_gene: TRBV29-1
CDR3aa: CSVKVGGIYEQYF
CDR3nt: TGCAGCGTTAAGGTGGGGGGGATCTACGAGCAGTACTTC

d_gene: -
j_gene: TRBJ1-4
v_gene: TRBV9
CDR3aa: CASSGGVASANNEKLFF
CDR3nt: TGTGCCAGCAGCGGGGGGGTGGCCTCAGCGAATAATGAAAAACTGTTTTTT

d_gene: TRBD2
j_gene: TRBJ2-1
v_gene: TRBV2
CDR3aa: CASRETSGNPYNEQFF
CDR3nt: TGTGCCAGCAGAGAGACTAGCGGGAACCCCTACAATGAGCAGTTCTTC

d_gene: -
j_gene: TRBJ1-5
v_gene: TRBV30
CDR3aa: CAGSGGGPGNQPQHF
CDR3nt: TGTGCCGGGAGTGGGGGGGGGCCGGGCAATCAGCCCCAGCATTTT

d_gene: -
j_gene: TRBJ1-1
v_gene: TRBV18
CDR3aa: CASSPTALNTEAFF
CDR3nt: TGTGCCAGCTCACCTACAGCCCTGAACACTGAAGCTTTCTTT

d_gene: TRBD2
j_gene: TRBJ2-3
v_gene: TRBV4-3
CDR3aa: CASTPDAGVADTQYF
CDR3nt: TGCGCCAGCACCCCAGACGCGGGAGTGGCAGATACGCAGTATTTT

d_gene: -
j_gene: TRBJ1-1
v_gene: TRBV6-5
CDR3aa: CASSYSGGEAFF
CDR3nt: TGTGCCAGCAGTTACTCGGGGGGAGAAGCTTTCTTT

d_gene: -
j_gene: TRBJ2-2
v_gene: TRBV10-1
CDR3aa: CASRSSGTGELFF
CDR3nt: TGCGCCAGCAGGTCCTCAGGAACCGGGGAGCTGTTTTTT

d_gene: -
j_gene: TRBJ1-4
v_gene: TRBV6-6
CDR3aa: CASSYYIYEKLFF
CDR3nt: TGTGCCAGCAGTTACTACATTTATGAAAAACTGTTTTTT

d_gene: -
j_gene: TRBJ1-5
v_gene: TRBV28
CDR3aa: CASSRQSGNQPQHF
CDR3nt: TGTGCCAGCAGCCGCCAGAGCGGCAATCAGCCCCAGCATTTT

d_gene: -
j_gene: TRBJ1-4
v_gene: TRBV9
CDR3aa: CASSTGGSSEKLFF
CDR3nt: TGTGCCAGCAGCACAGGTGGTTCGAGTGAAAAACTGTTTTTT

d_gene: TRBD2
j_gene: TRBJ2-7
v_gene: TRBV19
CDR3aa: CASSSSSGRAFREQYF
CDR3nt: TGTGCCAGTAGTTCTTCTAGCGGGAGGGCCTTTCGCGAGCAGTACTTC

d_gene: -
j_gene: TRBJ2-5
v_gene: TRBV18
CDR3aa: CASSPGGRQETQYF
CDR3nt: TGTGCCAGCTCACCAGGGGGCAGACAAGAGACCCAGTACTTC

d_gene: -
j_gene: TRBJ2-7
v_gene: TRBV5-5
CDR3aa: CASSFYRVRAYEQYF
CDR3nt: TGTGCCAGCAGCTTTTACAGGGTGAGAGCCTACGAGCAGTACTTC

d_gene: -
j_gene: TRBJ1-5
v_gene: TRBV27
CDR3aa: CASSGQGILQPQHF
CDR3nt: TGTGCCAGCTCGGGGCAGGGGATATTGCAGCCCCAGCATTTT

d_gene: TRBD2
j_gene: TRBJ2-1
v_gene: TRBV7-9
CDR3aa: CASSSRGEGYNEQFF
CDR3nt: TGTGCCAGCAGCTCCCGAGGGGAGGGCTACAATGAGCAGTTCTTC

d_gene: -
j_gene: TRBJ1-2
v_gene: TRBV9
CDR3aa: CASSTRPGERLPNYGYTF
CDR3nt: TGTGCCAGCAGCACCCGCCCGGGAGAGAGACTTCCTAACTATGGCTACACCTTC

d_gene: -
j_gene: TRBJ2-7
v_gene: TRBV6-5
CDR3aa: CASSQTRRAYEQYF
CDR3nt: TGTGCCAGCAGTCAAACTCGCAGGGCCTACGAGCAGTACTTC

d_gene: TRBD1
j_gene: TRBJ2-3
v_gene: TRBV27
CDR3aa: CASSIIGQASTDTQYF
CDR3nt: TGTGCCAGCAGTATAATCGGACAGGCGAGCACAGATACGCAGTATTTT

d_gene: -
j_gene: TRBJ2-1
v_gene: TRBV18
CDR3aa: CASSPGRDLYNEQFF
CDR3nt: TGTGCCAGCTCACCAGGGCGGGACCTCTACAATGAGCAGTTCTTC

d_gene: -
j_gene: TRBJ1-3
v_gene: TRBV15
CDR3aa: CATSRDLGSGNTIYF
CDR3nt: TGTGCCACCAGCAGAGATCTAGGCTCTGGAAACACCATATATTTT

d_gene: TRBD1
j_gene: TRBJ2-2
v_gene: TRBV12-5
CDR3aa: CASGLGDSVVTGELFF
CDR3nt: TGTGCTAGTGGTTTGGGGGACAGCGTAGTCACCGGGGAGCTGTTTTTT

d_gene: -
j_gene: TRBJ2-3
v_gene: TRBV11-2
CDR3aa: CASSYRGIADTQYF
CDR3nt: TGTGCCAGCAGCTATAGGGGGATTGCAGATACGCAGTATTTT

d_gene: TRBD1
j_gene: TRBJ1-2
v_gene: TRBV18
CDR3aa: CASSPPLAGGYYGYTF
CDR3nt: TGTGCCAGCTCACCACCCTTGGCAGGGGGATACTATGGCTACACCTTC

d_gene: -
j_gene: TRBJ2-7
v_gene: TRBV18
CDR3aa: CASSPLNRAEQYF
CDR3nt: TGTGCCAGCTCACCACTAAACAGGGCCGAGCAGTACTTC

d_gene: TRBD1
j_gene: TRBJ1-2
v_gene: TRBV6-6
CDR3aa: CASSQRDRAVYTF
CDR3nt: TGTGCCAGCAGCCAAAGGGACAGGGCCGTCTACACCTTC

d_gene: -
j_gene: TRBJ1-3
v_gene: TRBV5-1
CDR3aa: CASSSSGAGNTIYF
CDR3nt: TGCGCCAGCAGCAGCTCAGGGGCTGGAAACACCATATATTTT

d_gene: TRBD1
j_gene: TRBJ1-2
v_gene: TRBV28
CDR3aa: CASSFRQGGGHGYTF
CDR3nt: TGTGCCAGCAGTTTTCGACAGGGGGGAGGACATGGCTACACCTTC

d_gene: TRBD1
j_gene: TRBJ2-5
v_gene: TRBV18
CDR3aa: CASSQGQGLETQYF
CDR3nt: TGTGCCAGCTCACAAGGACAGGGGCTCGAGACCCAGTACTTC

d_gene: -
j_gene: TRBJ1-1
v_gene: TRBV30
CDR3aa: CAWTGDIRAFF
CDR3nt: TGTGCCTGGACCGGGGATATTCGAGCTTTCTTT

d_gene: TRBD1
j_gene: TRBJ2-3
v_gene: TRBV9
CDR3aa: CASNPGDRTKNHGTDTQYF
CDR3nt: TGTGCCAGCAATCCTGGGGACAGGACAAAAAACCACGGGACAGATACGCAGTATTTT

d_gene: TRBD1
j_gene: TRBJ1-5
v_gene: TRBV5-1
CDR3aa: CASSSQGGNQPQHF
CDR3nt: TGCGCCAGCAGCTCGCAGGGGGGCAATCAGCCCCAGCATTTT

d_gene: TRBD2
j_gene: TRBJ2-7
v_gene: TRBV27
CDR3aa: CASSLNSGRTYEQYF
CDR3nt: TGTGCCAGCAGTTTAAATAGCGGGAGGACCTACGAGCAGTACTTC

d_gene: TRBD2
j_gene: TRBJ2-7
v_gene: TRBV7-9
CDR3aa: CASSWTSRSYEQYF
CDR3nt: TGTGCCAGCAGCTGGACTAGCCGCTCCTACGAGCAGTACTTC

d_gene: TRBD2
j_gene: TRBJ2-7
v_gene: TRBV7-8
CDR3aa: CASSPRIEVSGGGAYEQYF
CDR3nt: TGTGCCAGCAGCCCCAGAATCGAAGTTAGCGGGGGGGGTGCCTACGAGCAGTACTTC

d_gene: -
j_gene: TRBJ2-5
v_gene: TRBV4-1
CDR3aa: CASSQDRGPLETQYF
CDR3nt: TGCGCCAGCAGCCAAGATCGTGGCCCTCTAGAGACCCAGTACTTC

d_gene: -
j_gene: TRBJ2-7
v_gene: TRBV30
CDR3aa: CAWSGGAYEQYF
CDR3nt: TGTGCCTGGAGTGGTGGAGCCTACGAGCAGTACTTC

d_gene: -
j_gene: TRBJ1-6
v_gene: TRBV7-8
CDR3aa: CASSRGRVGDSPLHF
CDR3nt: TGTGCCAGCAGCAGGGGCAGGGTGGGCGATTCACCCCTCCACTTT

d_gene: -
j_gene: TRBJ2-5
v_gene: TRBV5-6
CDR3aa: CASSLAAGRYQETQYF
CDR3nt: TGTGCCAGCAGCTTGGCGGCAGGGAGGTACCAAGAGACCCAGTACTTC

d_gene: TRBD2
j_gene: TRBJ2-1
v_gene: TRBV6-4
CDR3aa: CASSLRLAPDNEQFF
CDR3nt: TGTGCCAGCAGCCTCAGACTAGCGCCTGACAATGAGCAGTTCTTC

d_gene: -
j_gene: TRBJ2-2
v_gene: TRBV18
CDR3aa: CASSPIYSDTGELFF
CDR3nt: TGTGCCAGCTCACCGATCTATTCGGACACCGGGGAGCTGTTTTTT

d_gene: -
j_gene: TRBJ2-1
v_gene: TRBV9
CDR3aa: CASSAGLRSYNEQFF
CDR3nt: TGTGCCAGCAGCGCCGGACTCCGCTCCTACAATGAGCAGTTCTTC

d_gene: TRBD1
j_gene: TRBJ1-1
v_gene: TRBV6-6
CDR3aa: CASSPGGTEAFF
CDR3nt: TGTGCCAGCAGTCCAGGGGGCACTGAAGCTTTCTTT

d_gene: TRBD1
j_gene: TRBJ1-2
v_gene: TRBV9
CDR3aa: CASSVQGQGNYGYTF
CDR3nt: TGTGCCAGCAGCGTTCAGGGACAGGGGAACTATGGCTACACCTTC

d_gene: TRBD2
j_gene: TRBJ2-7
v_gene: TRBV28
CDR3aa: CASSLGEGLREQYF
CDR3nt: TGTGCCAGCAGTTTGGGGGAGGGCCTGAGAGAGCAGTACTTC

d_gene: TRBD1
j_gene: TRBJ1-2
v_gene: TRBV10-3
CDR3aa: CAIRDRDDYGYTF
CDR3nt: TGTGCCATCAGAGACAGGGACGACTATGGCTACACCTTC

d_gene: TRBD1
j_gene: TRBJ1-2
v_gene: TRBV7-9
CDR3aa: CASSAGQGFGYGYTF
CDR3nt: TGTGCCAGCAGCGCCGGACAGGGTTTCGGCTATGGCTACACCTTC

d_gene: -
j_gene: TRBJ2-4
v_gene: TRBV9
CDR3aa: CASSVRDKNIQYF
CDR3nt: TGTGCCAGCAGCGTACGGGACAAAAACATTCAGTACTTC

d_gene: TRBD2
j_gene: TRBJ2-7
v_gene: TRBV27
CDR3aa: CASSPLAQDAYEQYF
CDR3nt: TGTGCCAGCAGTCCACTAGCGCAGGACGCCTACGAGCAGTACTTC

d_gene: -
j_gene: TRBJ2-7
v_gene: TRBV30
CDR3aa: CAWSRETNEQYF
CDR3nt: TGTGCCTGGAGTCGGGAGACAAACGAGCAGTACTTC

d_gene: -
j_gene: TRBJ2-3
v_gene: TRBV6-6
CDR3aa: CASRRRTQTDTQYF
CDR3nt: TGTGCCAGCAGACGTAGGACTCAGACAGATACGCAGTATTTT